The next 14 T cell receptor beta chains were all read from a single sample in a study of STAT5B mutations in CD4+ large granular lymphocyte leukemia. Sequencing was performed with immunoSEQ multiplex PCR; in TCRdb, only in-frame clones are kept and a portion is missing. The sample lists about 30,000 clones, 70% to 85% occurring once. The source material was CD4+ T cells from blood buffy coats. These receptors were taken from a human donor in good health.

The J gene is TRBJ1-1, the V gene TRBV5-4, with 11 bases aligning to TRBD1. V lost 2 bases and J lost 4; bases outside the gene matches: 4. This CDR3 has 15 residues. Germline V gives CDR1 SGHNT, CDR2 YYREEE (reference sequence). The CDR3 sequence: CASSFGGTGGTEAFF. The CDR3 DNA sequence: TGTGCCAGCAGCTTCGGAGGGACAGGGGGCACTGAAGCTTTCTTT.

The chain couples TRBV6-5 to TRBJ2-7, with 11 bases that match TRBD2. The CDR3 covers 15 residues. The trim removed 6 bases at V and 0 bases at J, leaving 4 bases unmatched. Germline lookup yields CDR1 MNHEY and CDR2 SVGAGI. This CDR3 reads CASRLLAGGSYEQYF. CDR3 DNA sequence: TGTGCCAGCAGACTTCTAGCGGGGGGCTCCTACGAGCAGTACTTC.

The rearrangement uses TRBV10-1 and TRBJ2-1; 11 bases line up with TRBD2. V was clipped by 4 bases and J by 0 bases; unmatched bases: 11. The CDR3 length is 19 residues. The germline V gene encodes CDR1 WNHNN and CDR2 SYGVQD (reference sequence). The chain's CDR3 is CASSGTGTSGKSSYNEQFF. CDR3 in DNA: TGCGCCAGCAGTGGAACCGGGACTAGCGGCAAGAGCTCCTACAATGAGCAGTTCTTC.

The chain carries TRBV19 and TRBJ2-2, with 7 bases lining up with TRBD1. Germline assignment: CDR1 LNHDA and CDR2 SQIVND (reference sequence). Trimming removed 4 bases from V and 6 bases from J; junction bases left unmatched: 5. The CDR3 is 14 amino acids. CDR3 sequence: CASSTYRGAGELFF. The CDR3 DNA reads TGTGCCAGTAGTACCTACAGGGGAGCCGGGGAGCTGTTTTTT. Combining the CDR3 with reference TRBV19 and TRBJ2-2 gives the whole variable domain DGGITQSPKYLFRKEGQNVTLSCEQNLNHDAMYWYRQDPGQGLRLIYYSQIVNDFQKGDIAEGYSVSREKKESFPLTVTSAQKNPTAFYLCASSTYRGAGELFFGEGSRLTVL.

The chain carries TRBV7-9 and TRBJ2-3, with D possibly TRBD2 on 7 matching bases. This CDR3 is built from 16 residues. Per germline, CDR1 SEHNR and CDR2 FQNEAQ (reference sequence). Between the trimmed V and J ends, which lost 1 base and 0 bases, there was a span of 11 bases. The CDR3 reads CASSLGGGLSTDTQYF. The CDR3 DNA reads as TGTGCCAGCAGCTTAGGAGGGGGACTAAGCACAGATACGCAGTATTTT.

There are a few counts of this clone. CDR3 sequence reads: CASSYGNTIYF. The CDR3 region has the DNA TGTGCCAGCAGTTACGGAAACACCATATATTTT. The chain links TRBV6-5 to TRBJ1-3; D ambiguous. CDR3 length: 11 amino acids. The V end was cut by 2 bases, the J end by 4 bases, with 0 bases between. CDR1 is MNHEY and CDR2 is SVGAGI in the germline V gene.

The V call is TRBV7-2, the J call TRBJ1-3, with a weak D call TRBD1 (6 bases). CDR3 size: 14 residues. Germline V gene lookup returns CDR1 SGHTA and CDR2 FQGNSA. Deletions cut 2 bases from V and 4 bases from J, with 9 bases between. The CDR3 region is CASSLRQAGNTIYF. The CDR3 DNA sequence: TGTGCCAGCAGCTTACGACAGGCCGGAAACACCATATATTTT.

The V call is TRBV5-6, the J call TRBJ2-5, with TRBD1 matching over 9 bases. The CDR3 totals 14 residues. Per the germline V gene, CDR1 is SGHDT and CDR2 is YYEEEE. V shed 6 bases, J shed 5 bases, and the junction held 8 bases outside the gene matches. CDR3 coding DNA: TGTGCCAGCACCAGGGACAGGGATGTGGAGACCCAGTACTTC. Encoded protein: CASTRDRDVETQYF.

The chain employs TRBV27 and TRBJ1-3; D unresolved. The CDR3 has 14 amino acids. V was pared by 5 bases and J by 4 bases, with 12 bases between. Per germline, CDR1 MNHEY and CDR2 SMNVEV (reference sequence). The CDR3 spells CASSRPGRGNTIYF. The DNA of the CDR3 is TGTGCCAGCAGTCGTCCCGGGAGGGGAAACACCATATATTTT.

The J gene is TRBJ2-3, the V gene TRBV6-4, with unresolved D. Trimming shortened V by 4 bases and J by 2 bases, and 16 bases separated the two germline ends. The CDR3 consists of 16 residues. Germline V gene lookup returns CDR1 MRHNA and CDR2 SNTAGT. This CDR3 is CASSAEGFASTDTQYF. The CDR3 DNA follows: TGTGCCAGCAGTGCGGAAGGGTTTGCTTCCACAGATACGCAGTATTTT.

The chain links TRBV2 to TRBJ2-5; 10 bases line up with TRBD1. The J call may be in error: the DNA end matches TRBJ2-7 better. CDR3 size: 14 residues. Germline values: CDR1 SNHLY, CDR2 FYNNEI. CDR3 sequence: CASSGQGASYEQYF. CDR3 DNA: TGTGCCAGCAGTGGACAGGGGGCTTCCTACGAGCAGTACTTC.

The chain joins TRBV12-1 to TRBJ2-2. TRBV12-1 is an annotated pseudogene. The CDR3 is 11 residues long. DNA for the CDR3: TGTGGGAAAATCAGCACCGGGGAGCTGTTTTTT. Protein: CGKISTGELFF.

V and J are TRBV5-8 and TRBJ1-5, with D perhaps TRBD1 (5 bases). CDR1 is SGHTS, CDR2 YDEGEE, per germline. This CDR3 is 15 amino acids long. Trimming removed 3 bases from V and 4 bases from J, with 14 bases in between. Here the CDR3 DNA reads TGTGCCAGCAGCTGGGGGGACGGAACTAATCAGCCCCAGCATTTT. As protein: CASSWGDGTNQPQHF.

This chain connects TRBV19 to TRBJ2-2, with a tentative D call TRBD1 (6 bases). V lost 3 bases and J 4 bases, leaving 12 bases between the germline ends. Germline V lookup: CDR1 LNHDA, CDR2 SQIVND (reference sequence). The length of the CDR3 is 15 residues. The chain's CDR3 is CASSMRTVGTGELFF. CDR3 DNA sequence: TGTGCCAGTAGTATGCGGACAGTCGGCACCGGGGAGCTGTTTTTT.